This TCR beta chain appears in the sequencing data of a study of OX40 agonist ivuxolimab in advanced cancers. Looking at the study overall: Three dose-escalation patients had partial responses: one with hepatocellular carcinoma and two with cutaneous melanoma.

Trimming left V 6 bases short and J 0 bases short, with 12 bases between. CDR1 is SGHAT and CDR2 is FQNNGV in the germline V gene. The CDR3 runs to 14 residues. Assay used: immunoSEQ multiplex PCR; TCRdb lists only in-frame clones, some missing. The sample comprises about 58,000 clones, approximately 80% of which are singletons, and over 0.6% rests with the top ten. Study-level findings and limits: Among the lowest levels of clonal expansion were found in partial responders at 0.1-3.0 mg/kg. CD8+ T cells showed, on average, more clonal expansion than CD4+ cells. The work left the antigen specificity of expanded peripheral T cells undetermined.

Turning to this clone: Antigen unknown.

The chain uses TRBV11-2 and TRBJ2-7; a possible D gene is TRBD2 (7 bases). This TCR was sampled from an adult with an advanced solid tumor such as melanoma, head and neck, liver or kidney cancer. The sequencing here drew on CD4+ or CD8+ T cells sorted from blood, taken in a trial of the OX40 agonist ivuxolimab. The CDR3 DNA sequence: TGTGCCAGCAGATTCGGGGGGCTCTCCTACGAGCAGTACTTC. Protein product: CASRFGGLSYEQYF.